This TCR beta chain was captured by sequencing in a study of blood T cell repertoires in COVID-19. Background on the study: COVID-19 samples, acute and convalescent, were from the United States, Italy and Spain. The analysed material was cDNA or gDNA that came from T cells, B-cell-depleted T cells, or PBMCs.

In the authors' methods: Reference gene primer amplification yielded estimated nucleated cell counts. Using immunoSEQ multiplex PCR, the repertoire was profiled, and TCRdb retains in-frame clones only, with some absent. V, J and clone size are taken as reported in that table, and D and trimming were inferred from the DNA itself. The table has about 110,000 clones, approximately 70% seen once. This CDR3 comprises 15 residues. V gave up 1 base and J gave up 7 bases; unmatched junction bases: 9. Per germline, CDR1 SGHTA and CDR2 FQGNSA. This TCR came from a middle-aged woman with acute or convalescent COVID-19. The V and J genes are TRBV7-2 and TRBJ2-7, with TRBD2 matching over 8 bases. The sequencing input was peripheral blood. CDR3 amino acids: CASSLVTSGGSEQYF. The CDR3 DNA is TGTGCCAGCAGCTTAGTCACTAGCGGAGGCTCGGAGCAGTACTTC.